This T cell receptor beta chain appears in the sequencing data of a study of regulatory T cells in long-lasting Graves disease. As to time point: newly diagnosed GD, antithyroid drugs for less than 3 months. RNA from PBMCs was the source of the TCR library. CDR3 regions were amplified by Arm-PCR using iRepertoire HTBI primers to build TCR beta libraries. TCRdb re-called the multiplex PCR reads through MiXCR, storing one row per CDR3 protein. Among about 430,000 distinct CDR3 sequences, roughly 15% were seen once, and the ten largest hold around 7.6%. Germline V gene sequence: CDR1 SGDLS, CDR2 YYNGEE. The CDR3 loop spans 13 amino acids. With 3 bases clipped from V and 8 bases from J, the junction kept 2 bases outside the gene matches. These data were also filed under a second study, of T cells in Graves' hyperthyroidism and ophthalmopathy.

The chain has TRBV9 and TRBJ2-1; 10 nucleotides line up with TRBD1. Sequenced material: peripheral blood mononuclear cells (PBMCs), taken at new diagnosis, from a patient treated with antithyroid drugs. The receptor's source is a woman aged 40 to 50 with Graves disease. CDR3 in DNA: TGTGCCAGCAGCGACGGGACAGGGGATGAGCAGTTCTTC. Translating gives CASSDGTGDEQFF.